These 9 T cell receptor beta chains came from one sample sequenced in a study of long-term antiretroviral therapy in people with HIV. Samples were assayed with immunoSEQ v3.0 at survey level. Profiling relied on immunoSEQ multiplex PCR, and the TCRdb table lists in-frame clones only, not all of them. Counted here are approximately 17,000 clones, approximately 93% occurring once; the ten biggest clones make up approximately 12%. The specimen comprised unsorted PBMCs, sampled 0.6 years after starting antiretroviral therapy. The receptors derive from a woman aged 40 to 55 with HIV.

The V gene is TRBV4-3, the J gene TRBJ1-1, with D hard to call. The CDR3 totals 14 residues. V lost 1 base, J lost 0 bases, and 6 bases lay in between. From germline, CDR1 is LGHNA and CDR2 YSLEER. CDR3 nucleotides: TGCGCCAGCAGCCAAGTTCCCATGAACACTGAAGCTTTCTTT. Its translation is CASSQVPMNTEAFF.

The chain combines TRBV10-3 with TRBJ2-7, with D tentatively TRBD1 (6 bases). CDR1 and CDR2 (germline): ENHRY, SYGVKD. Trimming removed 10 bases from V and 2 bases from J, with 12 bases in between. CDR3 length: 12 residues. CDR3 amino acids: CASDQGTYEQYF. CDR3 in DNA: TGTGCCAGCGATCAGGGGACCTACGAGCAGTACTTC.

The V and J genes are TRBV7-6 and TRBJ2-5; D is perhaps TRBD1 (6 bases). In germline, CDR1 is SGHVS, CDR2 FNYEAQ. V dropped 4 bases and J dropped 5 bases, with 17 bases sitting between them. The CDR3 extends over 15 amino acids. CDR3 DNA sequence: TGTGCCAGCAGCTCCGGGTCCCTCCAGGGGGAGACCCAGTACTTC. Its translation is CASSSGSLQGETQYF.

This chain links TRBV10-3 with TRBJ1-1; D is perhaps TRBD1 (6 bases). This CDR3 contains 12 residues. Germline loops: CDR1 ENHRY, CDR2 SYGVKD. V was trimmed by 5 bases and J by 6 bases, leaving 10 bases between them. For the CDR3, the DNA is TGTGCCATCAGTCACACAGGGCCTGAAGCTTTCTTT. This codes for CAISHTGPEAFF.

This clone was observed a single time. This chain links TRBV27 with TRBJ2-1, with D possibly matching TRBD2 (5 bases). The CDR3 is 15 residues long. Trimming pared 5 bases from V and 7 bases from J, leaving 18 bases between. Per germline, CDR1 MNHEY and CDR2 SMNVEV (reference sequence). The CDR3 DNA sequence: TGTGCCAGCAGTGGACCGGTAGCTTGGAGGAATGAGCAGTTCTTC. Translated: CASSGPVAWRNEQFF.

The chain carries TRBV10-2 and TRBJ1-1, with D unresolved. CDR3 length: 13 residues. V shed 6 bases and J shed 1 base, with 9 bases lying between them. From germline, CDR1 is WSHSY and CDR2 SAAADI. CDR3 DNA sequence: TGCGCCAGCAGGGCACAAGGGAACACTGAAGCTTTCTTT. Its translation: CASRAQGNTEAFF.

The chain couples TRBV6-5 to TRBJ1-6; D is unresolved. The germline V and J ends were trimmed by 2 bases and 1 base, with 6 bases remaining between them. Looked up from germline, CDR1 is MNHEY and CDR2 is SVGAGI. CDR3 length: 15 amino acids. CDR3: CASSYRGSYNSPLHF. The CDR3 DNA reads TGTGCCAGCAGTTACCGAGGTTCCTATAATTCACCCCTCCACTTT.

The chain recombines TRBV4-3 with TRBJ1-5; no reliable D call. Looked up from germline, CDR1 is LGHNA and CDR2 is YSLEER. The CDR3 loop spans 14 amino acids. V lost 2 bases and J lost 0, with 5 bases in between. The CDR3 reads CASSQSDSNQPQHF. DNA of the CDR3: TGCGCCAGCAGCCAATCTGATAGCAATCAGCCCCAGCATTTT.

This chain connects TRBV30 to TRBJ2-5; D gene unclear. The CDR3 is 11 amino acids. Trimming pared 4 bases from V and 5 bases from J, leaving 8 bases between. Germline V gene lookup returns CDR1 GTSNPN and CDR2 SVGIG (reference sequence). The CDR3 DNA reads TGTGCCTGGAAGAGTGAGGAGACCCAGTACTTC. As protein: CAWKSEETQYF.